The rows below give T cell receptor beta chains drawn from one sample of a study of shared clonotypes between healthy human individuals. Assay: immunoSEQ multiplex PCR; the TCRdb copy retains only in-frame clones and omits some. Found here are about 2 million clones, over 85% of them singletons; the top ten hold 0.95% to 1.5%. The specimen sequenced was naive CD8+ T cells sorted from blood. The receptors were sampled from a young man in good health. Each CDR3 is given with its conserved first and last residue. Fields, in order: clone size, V gene, D gene, J gene, CDR3 length, CDR3 protein, CDR3 DNA. D genes are given only for firm matches. A clone size is listed for some rows: how often the clone was seen (once, few, many), or a class if it is expanded.

>.|TRBV29-1|.|TRBJ1-5|16
CSVELSEGTKDQPQHF
TGCAGCGTTGAACTATCTGAGGGGACCAAGGATCAGCCCCAGCATTTT
>.|TRBV4-1|.|TRBJ1-1|15
CASSQDRTEGTEAFF
TGCGCCAGCAGCCAAGATAGAACGGAGGGCACTGAAGCTTTCTTT
>.|TRBV11-2|TRBD2|TRBJ2-5|14
CASSLLAGRETQYF
TGTGCCAGCAGCTTACTAGCGGGAAGAGAGACCCAGTACTTC
>.|TRBV27|.|TRBJ2-3|16
CASSLGAGTPTDTQYF
TGTGCCAGCAGTTTAGGGGCAGGGACCCCCACAGATACGCAGTATTTT
>.|TRBV27|.|TRBJ2-7|14
CASARNAALYEQYF
TGTGCCAGCGCTAGGAATGCTGCGCTTTACGAGCAGTACTTC
>.|TRBV6-6|.|TRBJ1-1|14
CASSYDGQLTEAFF
TGTGCCAGCAGTTACGATGGTCAGCTCACTGAAGCTTTCTTT
>.|TRBV9|.|TRBJ2-5|14
CASGTGTVLETQYF
TGTGCCAGCGGGACCGGGACGGTGTTGGAGACCCAGTACTTC
>.|TRBV7-6|TRBD2|TRBJ2-7|16
CASSLTAGGASYEQYF
TGTGCCAGCAGCCTGACTGCGGGGGGCGCCTCCTACGAGCAGTACTTC
>.|TRBV29-1|.|TRBJ2-7|14
CSVFGLAGGYEQYF
TGCAGCGTTTTTGGGCTAGCCGGTGGTTACGAGCAGTACTTC
>.|TRBV7-9|.|TRBJ2-7|14
CASSPWDRAYEQYF
TGTGCCAGCAGCCCTTGGGACCGAGCCTACGAGCAGTACTTC
>.|TRBV28|.|TRBJ2-2|12
CASSQTSGELFF
TGTGCCAGCAGCCAGACCTCCGGGGAGCTGTTTTTT
>.|TRBV6-6|.|TRBJ2-3|15
CASSQSRGGTDTQYF
TGTGCCAGCAGCCAGAGTCGCGGGGGCACAGATACGCAGTATTTT
>.|TRBV9|.|TRBJ1-2|16
CASNLAPEKPNYGYTF
TGTGCCAGCAACTTGGCCCCAGAAAAACCTAACTATGGCTACACCTTC
>.|TRBV9|TRBD1|TRBJ1-2|17
CASSVGGQALANYGYTF
TGTGCCAGCAGCGTAGGGGGACAGGCCCTAGCTAACTATGGCTACACCTTC
>.|TRBV13|.|TRBJ2-3|14
CASSFGPLTDTQYF
TGTGCCAGCAGCTTCGGGCCCCTCACAGATACGCAGTATTTT
>.|TRBV15|.|TRBJ1-3|15
CATSRDRRGDNTIYF
TGTGCCACCAGCAGAGATAGGAGGGGTGATAACACCATATATTTT
>once|TRBV6-1|.|TRBJ1-1|16
CASSEIRGAGVAEAFF
TGTGCCAGCAGTGAGATCAGGGGCGCGGGGGTGGCTGAAGCTTTCTTT
>.|TRBV7-9|TRBD1|TRBJ2-7|15
CASSLALDRGYEQYF
TGTGCCAGCAGCTTAGCGCTGGACAGGGGGTACGAGCAGTACTTC
>few|TRBV10-1|.|TRBJ2-7|12
CASSDPGYEQYF
TGCGCCAGCAGTGATCCGGGCTACGAGCAGTACTTC
>.|TRBV13|TRBD1|TRBJ2-7|15
CASSSPGTGVYEQYF
TGTGCCAGCAGTTCCCCCGGGACAGGGGTCTACGAGCAGTACTTC
>.|TRBV4-3|.|TRBJ2-2|14
CASREGWNTGELFF
TGCGCCAGCAGGGAGGGGTGGAACACCGGGGAGCTGTTTTTT
>.|TRBV7-8|TRBD1|TRBJ1-5|14
CASSQGQEDQPQHF
TGTGCCAGCAGCCAGGGACAGGAAGATCAGCCCCAGCATTTT
>.|TRBV5-1|TRBD2|TRBJ2-2|17
CASSLGPPGGVAGELFF
TGCGCCAGCAGCTTGGGTCCCCCGGGAGGAGTGGCCGGGGAGCTGTTTTTT
>.|TRBV4-1|TRBD1|TRBJ1-5|15
CASSHRTGGVQPQHF
TGCGCCAGCAGCCATAGGACAGGGGGTGTTCAGCCCCAGCATTTT
>.|TRBV5-8|.|TRBJ2-7|14
CASSLSGTYYEQYF
TGTGCCAGCAGCTTGTCAGGGACCTACTACGAGCAGTACTTC
>.|TRBV25-1|.|TRBJ2-1|14
CASTTQEAYNEQFF
TGTGCCAGCACCACTCAGGAGGCCTACAATGAGCAGTTCTTC
>once|TRBV19|.|TRBJ1-6|22
CASSISGFGHSSNPFYNSPLHF
TGTGCCAGTAGTATTAGCGGATTTGGACATTCTTCTAATCCTTTCTATAATTCACCCCTCCACTTT
>.|TRBV5-6|.|TRBJ1-2|13
CASSQLESYGYTF
TGTGCCAGCAGCCAGCTAGAAAGCTATGGCTACACCTTC
>.|TRBV30|.|TRBJ2-2|12
CAWGLAAGELFF
TGTGCCTGGGGGTTAGCCGCCGGGGAGCTGTTTTTT
>.|TRBV5-6|.|TRBJ2-7|16
CASSLWSGLSPYEQYF
TGTGCCAGCAGCTTGTGGTCAGGGTTGAGCCCCTACGAGCAGTACTTC
>.|TRBV4-1|TRBD2|TRBJ2-7|14
CASSQAGGAYEQYF
TGCGCCAGCAGCCAAGCCGGGGGGGCCTACGAGCAGTACTTC
>once|TRBV28|.|TRBJ1-4|16
CASTLGLGGEFEKLFF
TGTGCCAGCACCCTTGGCCTCGGGGGGGAATTTGAAAAACTGTTTTTT
>few|TRBV7-9|TRBD1|TRBJ2-5|17
CASSLAMTGSPQETQYF
TGTGCCAGCAGCTTAGCCATGACAGGGTCACCCCAAGAGACCCAGTACTTC
>once|TRBV14|TRBD2|TRBJ2-7|14
CASSHLGLAPEQYF
TGTGCCAGCAGCCACCTAGGACTAGCTCCGGAGCAGTACTTC
>.|TRBV9|TRBD2|TRBJ2-1|15
CASSASGSSYNEQFF
TGTGCCAGCAGCGCTAGCGGAAGCTCCTACAATGAGCAGTTCTTC
>.|TRBV5-1|.|TRBJ2-5|14
CASSLAHSQETQYF
TGCGCCAGCAGCTTGGCCCACAGTCAAGAGACCCAGTACTTC
>.|TRBV27|.|TRBJ1-2|14
CASSFLGVNYGYTF
TGTGCCAGCAGTTTCTTGGGGGTCAACTATGGCTACACCTTC
>.|TRBV7-9|.|TRBJ2-5|15
CASSSWGESRETQYF
TGTGCCAGCAGCTCCTGGGGGGAGAGCAGAGAGACCCAGTACTTC